This TCR beta chain came from a study of technical replicates of blood from a handful of donors. The method was immunoSEQ multiplex PCR; TCRdb's version includes in-frame clones alone and lacks a portion of them. The sample includes about 94,000 clones, under 97% seen only once; the top ten take 0.22%. The sequenced sample consisted of T cells isolated from PBMCs. This TCR was recovered from a human donor in good health.

This CDR3 reads CASSPGSNQPQHF. The CDR3 bases are TGTGCCAGCTCACCGGGCAGCAATCAGCCCCAGCATTTT. The J gene is TRBJ1-5, the V gene TRBV18; no clear D gene. The germline CDR1 and CDR2 sequences are KGHSH and LQKENI. The CDR3 totals 13 residues. V gave up 3 bases and J gave up 1 base, with 4 bases separating them.